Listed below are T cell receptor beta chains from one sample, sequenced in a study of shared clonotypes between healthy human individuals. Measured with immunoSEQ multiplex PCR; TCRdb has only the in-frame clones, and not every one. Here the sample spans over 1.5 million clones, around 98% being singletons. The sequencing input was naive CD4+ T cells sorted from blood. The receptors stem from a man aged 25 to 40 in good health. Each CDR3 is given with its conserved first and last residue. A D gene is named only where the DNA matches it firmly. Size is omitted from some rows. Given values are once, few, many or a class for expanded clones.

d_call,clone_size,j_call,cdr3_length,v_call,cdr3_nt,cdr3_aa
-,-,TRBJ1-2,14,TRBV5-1,TGCGCCAGCAGCTTGAGTGGGGGGGCCTATGGCTACACCTTC,CASSLSGGAYGYTF
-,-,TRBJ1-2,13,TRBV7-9,TGTGCCAGCAGACAGTCTCTTGGGGGTGGCTACACCTTC,CASRQSLGGGYTF
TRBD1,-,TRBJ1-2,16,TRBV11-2,TGTGCCAGCAGCCTCTTAGGGACAGGGGGTATCTATGGCTACACCTTC,CASSLLGTGGIYGYTF
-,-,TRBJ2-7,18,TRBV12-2,TGTGCAAGTCGTTCTTTGGGAAGAACGACTAGCGGGAGAGGAGAGCAGTACTTC,CASRSLGRTTSGRGEQYF
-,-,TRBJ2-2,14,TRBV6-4,TGTGCCAGCAGTGAGTTATGGAACACCGGGGAGCTGTTTTTT,CASSELWNTGELFF
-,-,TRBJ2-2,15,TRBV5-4,TGTGCCAGCAGCTTGTTGGGCAGGTTGCCCGGGGAGCTGTTTTTT,CASSLLGRLPGELFF
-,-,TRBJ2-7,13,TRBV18,TGTGCCAGCTCACCTTCGATGAGCTACGAGCAGTACTTC,CASSPSMSYEQYF
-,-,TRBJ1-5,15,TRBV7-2,TGTGCCAGCAGCCCGAATACAGGGATCAATCAGCCCCAGCATTTT,CASSPNTGINQPQHF
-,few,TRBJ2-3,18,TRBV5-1,TGCGCCAGCAGCGACCGACAGGGTTTGGGCGGGAGTACAGATACGCAGTATTTT,CASSDRQGLGGSTDTQYF
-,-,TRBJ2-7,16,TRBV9,TGTGCCAGCAGCCCACGACAGCCGGGCGGCCCCTACGAGCAGTACTTC,CASSPRQPGGPYEQYF
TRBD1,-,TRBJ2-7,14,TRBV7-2,TGTGCCAGCAGCCTGGACAGGGGGCCCTACGAGCAGTACTTC,CASSLDRGPYEQYF
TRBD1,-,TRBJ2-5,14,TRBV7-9,TGTGCCAGCAGCAAAACAGGGGGCCAAGAGACCCAGTACTTC,CASSKTGGQETQYF
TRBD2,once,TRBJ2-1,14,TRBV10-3,TGTGCCATCAGTGAATCTAGCGGTTACAATGAGCAGTTCTTC,CAISESSGYNEQFF
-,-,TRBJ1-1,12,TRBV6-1,TGTGCCAGCAGGCCACAGGGAATGGCAGCTTTCTTT,CASRPQGMAAFF
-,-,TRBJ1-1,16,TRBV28,TGTGCCAGCAGTTTATTGATTTACAGGGTTCGGACTGAAGCTTTCTTT,CASSLLIYRVRTEAFF
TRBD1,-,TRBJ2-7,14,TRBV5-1,TGCGCCAGCAGCTTAACATACAGGGGGCTCGAGCAGTACTTC,CASSLTYRGLEQYF
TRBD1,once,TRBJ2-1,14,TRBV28,TGTGCCAGCACTGGGACAGGGTCTCTATGGTGGCAGTTCTTC,CASTGTGSLWWQFF
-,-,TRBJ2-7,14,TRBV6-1,TGTGCCAGCAACTCAGGACGCCCGGCCTACGAGCAGTACTTC,CASNSGRPAYEQYF
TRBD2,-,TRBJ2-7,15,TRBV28,TGTGCCAGCTCCTGGGGGGGGATTGGTGGGTACGAGCAGTACTTC,CASSWGGIGGYEQYF
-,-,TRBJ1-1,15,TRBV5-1,TGCGCCAGCAGCTTAATCGGGGCCGAGAACACTGAAGCTTTCTTT,CASSLIGAENTEAFF
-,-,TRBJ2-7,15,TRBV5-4,TGTGCCAGCAGCTTGGCAGGGATCGCACCCTACGAGCAGTACTTC,CASSLAGIAPYEQYF
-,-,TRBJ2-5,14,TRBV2,TGTGCCAGCAGTAGGGGGGGACCAGGGGAGACCCAGTACTTC,CASSRGGPGETQYF
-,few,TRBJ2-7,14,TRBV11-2,TGTGCCAGCAGCTTAGGGCCTCGGTCGGTCGAGCAGTACTTC,CASSLGPRSVEQYF
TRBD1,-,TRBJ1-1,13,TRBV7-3,TGTGCCAGCAGCAACAGGGGGGACACTGAAGCTTTCTTT,CASSNRGDTEAFF
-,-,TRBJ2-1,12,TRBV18,TGTGCCAGCTCACCAGAGGACAATGAGCAGTTCTTC,CASSPEDNEQFF
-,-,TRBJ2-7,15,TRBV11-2,TGTGCCAGCAGCAAGACACAGGGAAAGGGGTACGAGCAGTACTTC,CASSKTQGKGYEQYF
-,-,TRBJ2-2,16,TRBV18,TGTGCCAGCTCACCCACTCAGGCCAGAGGAACCGGGGAGCTGTTTTTT,CASSPTQARGTGELFF
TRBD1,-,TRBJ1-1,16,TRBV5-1,TGCGCCAGCAGCGTCGACTCAGGGGGACGGAGGACTGAAGCTTTCTTT,CASSVDSGGRRTEAFF
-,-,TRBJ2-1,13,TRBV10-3,TGTGCCATCAGTGCAGGACCGGACAATGAGCAGTTCTTC,CAISAGPDNEQFF
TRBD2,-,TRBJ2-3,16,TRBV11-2,TGTGCCAGCAGCCGACCCGTCGGGACTAGTCAAGATACGCAGTATTTT,CASSRPVGTSQDTQYF
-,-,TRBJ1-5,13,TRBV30,TGTGCCTGGGCTACAGGGTCCGACCAGCCCCAGCATTTT,CAWATGSDQPQHF
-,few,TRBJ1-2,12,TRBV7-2,TGTGCCAGCAGCCCTAGAGGAGATGGCTACACCTTC,CASSPRGDGYTF
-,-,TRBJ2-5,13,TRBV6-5,TGTGCCAGCAGCTATGACTCGGGAGAGACCCAGTACTTC,CASSYDSGETQYF
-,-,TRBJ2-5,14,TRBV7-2,TGTGCCAGCAGCTTAGTCTCACAGGTTGAGACCCAGTACTTC,CASSLVSQVETQYF
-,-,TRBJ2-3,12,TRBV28,TGTGCCAGCAGGGACAGCACAGATACGCAGTATTTT,CASRDSTDTQYF
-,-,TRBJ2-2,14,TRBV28,TGTGCCAGCGCCCGGGGCGGAACCACCGGGGAGCTGTTTTTT,CASARGGTTGELFF
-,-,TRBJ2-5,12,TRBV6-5,TGTGCCAGCAGCACACTCCAAGAGACCCAGTACTTC,CASSTLQETQYF
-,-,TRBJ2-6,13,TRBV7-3,TGTGCCAGCAGTCCGGCTGGGGCCAACGTCCTGACTTTC,CASSPAGANVLTF
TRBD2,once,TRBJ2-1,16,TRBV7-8,TGTGCCAGCAGCATGACGACTAGCGGGACGGAGAATGAGCAGTTCTTC,CASSMTTSGTENEQFF
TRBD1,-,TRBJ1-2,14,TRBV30,TGTGCCTGGAGTACGGGACAGGGGAACTATGGCTACACCTTC,CAWSTGQGNYGYTF
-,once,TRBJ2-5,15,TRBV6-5,TGTGCCAGCAGTAAGAGCTCCCCGGGCAGAGAGACCCAGTACTTC,CASSKSSPGRETQYF
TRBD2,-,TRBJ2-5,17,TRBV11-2,TGTGCCAGCAGCCGCGGGACTAGCGGCACCCGCCAAGAGACCCAGTACTTC,CASSRGTSGTRQETQYF
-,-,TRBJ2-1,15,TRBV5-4,TGTGCCAGCAGCTTGAGGCAAAGCTCCTACAATGAGCAGTTCTTC,CASSLRQSSYNEQFF
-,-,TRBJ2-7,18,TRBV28,TGTGCCAGCAGAAATACAGGGCTAGGTTTGGCTAGCACCTACGAGCAGTACTTC,CASRNTGLGLASTYEQYF
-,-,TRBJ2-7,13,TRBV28,TGTGCGACCATAAGCGGAGAGTCGACCGAGCAGTACTTC,CATISGESTEQYF
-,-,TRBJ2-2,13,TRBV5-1,TGCGCCAGCAGTATTTCGGGCACCGGGGAGCTGTTTTTT,CASSISGTGELFF
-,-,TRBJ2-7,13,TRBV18,TGTGCCAGCTCATCGACCAACCTCTACGAGCAGTACTTC,CASSSTNLYEQYF
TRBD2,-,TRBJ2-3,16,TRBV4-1,TGCGCCAGCAGCCCCTCACTAGCGGGATTTACAGATACGCAGTATTTT,CASSPSLAGFTDTQYF
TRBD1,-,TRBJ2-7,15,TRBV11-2,TGTGCCAGCAGCTCCGCCGGGACAGGGCATTACGAGCAGTACTTC,CASSSAGTGHYEQYF
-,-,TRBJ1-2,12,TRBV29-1,TGCAGCGTCAGCCCAGTGATCTATGGCTACACCTTC,CSVSPVIYGYTF
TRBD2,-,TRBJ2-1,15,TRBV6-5,TGTGCCAGCAGTTATACTAGCGGGATATACAATGAGCAGTTCTTC,CASSYTSGIYNEQFF